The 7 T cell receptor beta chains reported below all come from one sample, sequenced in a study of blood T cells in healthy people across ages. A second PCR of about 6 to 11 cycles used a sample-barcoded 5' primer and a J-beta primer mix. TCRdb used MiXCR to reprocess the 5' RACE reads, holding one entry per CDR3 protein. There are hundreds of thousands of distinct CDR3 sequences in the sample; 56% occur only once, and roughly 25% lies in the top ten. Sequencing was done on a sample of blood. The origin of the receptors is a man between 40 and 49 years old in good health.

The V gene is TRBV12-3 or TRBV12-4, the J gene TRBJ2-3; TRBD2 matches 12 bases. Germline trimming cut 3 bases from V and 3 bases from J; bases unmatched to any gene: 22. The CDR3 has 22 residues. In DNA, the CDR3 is TGTGCCAGCAGTTTCTGGCCCCCGGATCCTAGCGGGAGGGCCGTCAGTACAGATACGCAGTATTTT. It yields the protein CASSFWPPDPSGRAVSTDTQYF.

CDR3 residues: CASSQVGGQTQYF. The CDR3 coding sequence is TGTGCCAGCAGCCAAGTAGGGGGACAGACCCAGTACTTC. The V gene is TRBV3-1, the J gene TRBJ2-5; tentative D call: TRBD1 (6 bases). CDR3 length equals 13 residues. Germline V CDR1 and CDR2: LGHDT, YNNKEL (reference sequence). V dropped 1 base and J dropped 6 bases, with 9 bases sitting between them.

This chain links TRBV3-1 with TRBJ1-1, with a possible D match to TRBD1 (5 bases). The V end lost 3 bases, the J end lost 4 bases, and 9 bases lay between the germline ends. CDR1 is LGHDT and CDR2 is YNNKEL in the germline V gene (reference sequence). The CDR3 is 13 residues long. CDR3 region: CASSQAGSTEAFF. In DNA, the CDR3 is TGTGCCAGCAGCCAGGCAGGGAGCACTGAAGCTTTCTTT. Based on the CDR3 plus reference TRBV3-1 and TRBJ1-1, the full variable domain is DTAVSQTPKYLVTQMGNDKSIKCEQNLGHDTMYWYKQDSKKFLKIMFSYNNKELIINETVPNRFSPKSPDKAHLNLHINSLELGDSAVYFCASSQAGSTEAFFGQGTRLTVV.

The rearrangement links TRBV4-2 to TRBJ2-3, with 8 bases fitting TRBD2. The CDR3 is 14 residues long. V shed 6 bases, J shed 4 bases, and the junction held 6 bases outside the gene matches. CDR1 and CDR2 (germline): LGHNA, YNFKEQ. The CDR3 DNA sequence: TGTGCCAGCAGTCGCAGCGGGAGCCCAGATACGCAGTATTTT. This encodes CASSRSGSPDTQYF.

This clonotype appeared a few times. CDR3 nucleotides: TGCAGTGCCCCCCCCGACAGCCAGGCCTACAATGAGCAGTTCTTC. This sequence encodes CSAPPDSQAYNEQFF. This chain joins TRBV20-1 and TRBJ2-1; D possibly corresponds to TRBD1 (5 bases). CDR1 and CDR2 (germline): DFQATT, SNEGSKA (reference sequence). V gave up 6 bases and J gave up 2 bases, with 17 bases separating them. The CDR3 length is 15 residues.

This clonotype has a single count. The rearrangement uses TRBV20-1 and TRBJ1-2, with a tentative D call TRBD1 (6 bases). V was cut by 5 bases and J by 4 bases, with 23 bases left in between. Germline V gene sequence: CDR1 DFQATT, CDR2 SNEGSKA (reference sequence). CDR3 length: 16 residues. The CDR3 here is CSAPSGTGRWGYGYTF. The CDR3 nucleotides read TGCAGTGCTCCCAGTGGAACAGGGCGCTGGGGCTATGGCTACACCTTC.

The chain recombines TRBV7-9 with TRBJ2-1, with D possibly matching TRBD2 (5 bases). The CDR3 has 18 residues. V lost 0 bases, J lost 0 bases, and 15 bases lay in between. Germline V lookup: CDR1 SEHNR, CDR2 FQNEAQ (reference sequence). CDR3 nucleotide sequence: TGTGCCAGCAGCTTAGCACCCGAGGGATCCAGCTCCTACAATGAGCAGTTCTTC. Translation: CASSLAPEGSSSYNEQFF.